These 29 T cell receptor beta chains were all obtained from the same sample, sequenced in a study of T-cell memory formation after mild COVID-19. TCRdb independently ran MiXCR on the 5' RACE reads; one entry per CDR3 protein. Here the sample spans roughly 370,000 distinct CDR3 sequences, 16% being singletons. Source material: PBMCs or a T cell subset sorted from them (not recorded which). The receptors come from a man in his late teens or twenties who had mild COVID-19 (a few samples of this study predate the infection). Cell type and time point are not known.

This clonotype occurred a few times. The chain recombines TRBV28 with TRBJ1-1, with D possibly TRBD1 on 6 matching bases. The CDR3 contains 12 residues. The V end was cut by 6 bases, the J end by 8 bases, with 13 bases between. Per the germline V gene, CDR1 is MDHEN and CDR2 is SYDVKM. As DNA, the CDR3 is TGTGCCAGCAGACTAACAGGGACCGAAGCTTTCTTT. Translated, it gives CASRLTGTEAFF.

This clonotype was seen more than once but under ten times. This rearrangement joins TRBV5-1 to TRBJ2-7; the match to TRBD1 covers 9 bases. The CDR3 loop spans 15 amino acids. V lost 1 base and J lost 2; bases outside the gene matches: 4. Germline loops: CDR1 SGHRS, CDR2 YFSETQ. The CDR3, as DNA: TGCGCCAGCAGCTTGATGACAGGGGGGGCCTACGAGCAGTACGTC. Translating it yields CASSLMTGGAYEQYV.

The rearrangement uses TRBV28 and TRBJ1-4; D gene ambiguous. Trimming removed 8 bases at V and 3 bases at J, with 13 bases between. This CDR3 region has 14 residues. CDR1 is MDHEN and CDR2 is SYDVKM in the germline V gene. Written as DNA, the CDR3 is TGTGCCAGCTCCCTGATAAGGGCTAATGAAAAACTGTTTTTT. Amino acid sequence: CASSLIRANEKLFF.

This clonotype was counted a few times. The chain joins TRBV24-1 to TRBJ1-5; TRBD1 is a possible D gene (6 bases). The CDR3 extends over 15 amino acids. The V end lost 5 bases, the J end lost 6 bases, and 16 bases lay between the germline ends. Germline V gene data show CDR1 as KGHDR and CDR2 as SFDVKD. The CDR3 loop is CATSVTSGGPQPQHF. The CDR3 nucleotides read TGTGCCACCAGTGTCACATCTGGGGGCCCTCAGCCCCAGCATTTT.

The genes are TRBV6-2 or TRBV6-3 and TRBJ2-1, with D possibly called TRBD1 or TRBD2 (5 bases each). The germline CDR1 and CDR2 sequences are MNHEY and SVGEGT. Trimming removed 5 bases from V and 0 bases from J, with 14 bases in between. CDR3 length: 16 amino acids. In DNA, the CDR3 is TGTGCCAGCAGTCCCTCGGGGCAGGGCTCCTACAATGAGCAGTTCTTC. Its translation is CASSPSGQGSYNEQFF.

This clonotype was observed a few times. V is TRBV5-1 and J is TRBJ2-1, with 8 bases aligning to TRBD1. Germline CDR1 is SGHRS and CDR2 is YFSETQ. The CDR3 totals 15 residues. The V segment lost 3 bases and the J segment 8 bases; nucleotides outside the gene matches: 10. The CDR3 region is CASSSGQGGHYEQFF. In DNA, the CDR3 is TGCGCCAGCAGCTCCGGACAGGGTGGGCACTATGAGCAGTTCTTC.

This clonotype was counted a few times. In DNA form, the CDR3 reads TGTGCCAGCAGCATAGGGACGGGGCGAGAGACCCAGTACTTC. This gives the protein CASSIGTGRETQYF. The chain combines TRBV7-8 with TRBJ2-5, with D perhaps matching TRBD1 or TRBD2 (5 bases each). Germline V lookup: CDR1 SGHVS, CDR2 FQNEAQ. The V end was cut by 5 bases, the J end by 4 bases, with 14 bases between. The CDR3 loop spans 14 amino acids. Based on the CDR3 plus reference TRBV7-8 and TRBJ2-5, the full variable domain is GAGVSQSPRYKVAKRGQDVALRCDPISGHVSLFWYQQALGQGPEFLTYFQNEAQLDKSGLPSDRFFAERPEGSVSTLKIQRTQQEDSAVYLCASSIGTGRETQYFGPGTRLLVL.

The CDR3 DNA sequence: TGTGCCAGCAGTTACTTGAACGTCGGGCAAGAGACCCAGTACTTC. Translating it yields CASSYLNVGQETQYF. The chain links TRBV6-5 to TRBJ2-5; the D is unclear. Germline loops: CDR1 MNHEY, CDR2 SVGAGI. The CDR3 sequence is 15 residues long. V was clipped by 1 base and J by 2 bases, with 11 bases between them.

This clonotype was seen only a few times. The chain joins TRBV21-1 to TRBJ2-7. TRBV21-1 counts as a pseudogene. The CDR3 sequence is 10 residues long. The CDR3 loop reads CASSKVWQYV. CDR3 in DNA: TGTGCCAGCAGCAAAGTGTGGCAGTACGTC.

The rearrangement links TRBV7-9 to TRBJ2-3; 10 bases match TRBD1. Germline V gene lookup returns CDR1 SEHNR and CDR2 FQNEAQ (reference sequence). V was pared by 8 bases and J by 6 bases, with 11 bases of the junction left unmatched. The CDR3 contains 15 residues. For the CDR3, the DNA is TGTGCCAGCCTTCCGGGACAGGGGAGTTTTGATACGCAGTATTTT. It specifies CASLPGQGSFDTQYF. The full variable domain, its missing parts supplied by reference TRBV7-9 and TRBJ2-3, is DTGVSQNPRHKITKRGQNVTFRCDPISEHNRLYWYRQTLGQGPEFLTYFQNEAQLEKSRLLSDRFSAERPKGSFSTLEIQRTEQGDSAMYLCASLPGQGSFDTQYFGPGTRLTVL.

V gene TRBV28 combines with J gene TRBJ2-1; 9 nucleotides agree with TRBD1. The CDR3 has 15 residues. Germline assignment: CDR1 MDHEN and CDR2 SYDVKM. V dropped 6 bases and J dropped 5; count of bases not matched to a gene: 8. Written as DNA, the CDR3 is TGTGCCAGCAGGCGTAGACAGGGGGTTCACAATGAGCAGTTCTTC. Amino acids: CASRRRQGVHNEQFF.

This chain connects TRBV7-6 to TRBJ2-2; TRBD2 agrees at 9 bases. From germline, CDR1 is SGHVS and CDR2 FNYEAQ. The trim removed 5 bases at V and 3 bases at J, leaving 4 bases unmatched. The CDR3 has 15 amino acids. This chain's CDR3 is CASSAAGGYTGELFF. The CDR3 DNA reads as TGTGCCAGCAGCGCCGCGGGGGGGTACACCGGGGAGCTGTTTTTT.

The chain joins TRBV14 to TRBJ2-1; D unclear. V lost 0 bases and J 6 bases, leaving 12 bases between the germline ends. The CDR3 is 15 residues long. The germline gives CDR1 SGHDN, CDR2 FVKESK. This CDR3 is CASSQELLGFNEQFF. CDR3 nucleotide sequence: TGTGCCAGCAGCCAAGAGCTGCTGGGCTTCAATGAGCAGTTCTTC.

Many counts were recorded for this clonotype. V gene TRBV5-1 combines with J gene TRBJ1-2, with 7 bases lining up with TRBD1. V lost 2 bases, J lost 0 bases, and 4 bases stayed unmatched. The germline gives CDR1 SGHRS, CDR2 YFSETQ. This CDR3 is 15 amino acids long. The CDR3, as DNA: TGCGCCAGCAGCTTCGGCGGGACAGCTAACTATGGCTACACCTTC. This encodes CASSFGGTANYGYTF.

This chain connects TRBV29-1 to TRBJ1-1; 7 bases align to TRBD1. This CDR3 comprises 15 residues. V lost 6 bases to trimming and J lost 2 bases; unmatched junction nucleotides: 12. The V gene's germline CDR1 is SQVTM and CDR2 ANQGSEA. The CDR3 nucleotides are TGCAGCGTCCGGGAGGGGAGGGGGCACAACACTGAAGCTTTCTTT. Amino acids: CSVREGRGHNTEAFF.

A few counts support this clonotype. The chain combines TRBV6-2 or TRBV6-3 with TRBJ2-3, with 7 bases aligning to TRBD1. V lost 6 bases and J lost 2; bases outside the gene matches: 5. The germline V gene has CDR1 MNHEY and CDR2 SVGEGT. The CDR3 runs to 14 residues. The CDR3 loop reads CASSETGYTDTQYF. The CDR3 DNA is TGTGCCAGCAGCGAGACAGGGTACACAGATACGCAGTATTTT.

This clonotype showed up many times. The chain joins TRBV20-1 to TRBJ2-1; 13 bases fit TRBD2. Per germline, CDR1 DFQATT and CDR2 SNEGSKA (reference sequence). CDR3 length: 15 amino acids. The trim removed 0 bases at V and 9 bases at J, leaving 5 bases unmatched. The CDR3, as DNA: TGCAGTGCTAGAGACACTAGCGGGGGGGCCAGTGAGCAGTTCTTC. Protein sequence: CSARDTSGGASEQFF.

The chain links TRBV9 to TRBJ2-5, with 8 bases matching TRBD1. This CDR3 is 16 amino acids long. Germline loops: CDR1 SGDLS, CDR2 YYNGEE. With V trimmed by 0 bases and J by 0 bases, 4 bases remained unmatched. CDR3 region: CASSVAPDRDQETQYF. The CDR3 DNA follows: TGTGCCAGCAGCGTAGCCCCGGACAGGGACCAAGAGACCCAGTACTTC.

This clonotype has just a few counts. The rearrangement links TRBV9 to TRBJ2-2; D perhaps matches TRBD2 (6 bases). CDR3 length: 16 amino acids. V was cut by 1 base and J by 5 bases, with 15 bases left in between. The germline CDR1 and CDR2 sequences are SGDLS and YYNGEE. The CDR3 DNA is TGTGCCAGCAGCGTACCTTCGGTTAGCGGTACCGGGGAGCTGTTTTTT. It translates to CASSVPSVSGTGELFF.

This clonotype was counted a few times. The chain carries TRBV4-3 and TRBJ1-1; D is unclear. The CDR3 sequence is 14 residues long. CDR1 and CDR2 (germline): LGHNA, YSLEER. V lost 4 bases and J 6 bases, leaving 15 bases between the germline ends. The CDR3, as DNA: TGCGCCAGCAGCCCCTCGGACGGAGGAGCTGAAGCTTTCTTT. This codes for CASSPSDGGAEAFF.

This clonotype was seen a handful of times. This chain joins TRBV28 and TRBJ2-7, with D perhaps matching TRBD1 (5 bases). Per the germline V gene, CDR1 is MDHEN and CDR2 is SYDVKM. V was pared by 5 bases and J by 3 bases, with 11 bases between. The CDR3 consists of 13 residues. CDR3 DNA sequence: TGTGCCAGCAGTCTCCCCGACAGCTACGAGCAGTACTTC. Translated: CASSLPDSYEQYF.

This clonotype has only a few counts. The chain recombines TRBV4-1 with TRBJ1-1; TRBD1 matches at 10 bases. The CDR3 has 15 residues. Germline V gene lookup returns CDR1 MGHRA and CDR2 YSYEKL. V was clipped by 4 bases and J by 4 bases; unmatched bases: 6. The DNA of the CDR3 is TGCGCCAGCAGCCCCAGCCGGGACAGGGGCACTGAAGCTTTCTTT. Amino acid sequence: CASSPSRDRGTEAFF.

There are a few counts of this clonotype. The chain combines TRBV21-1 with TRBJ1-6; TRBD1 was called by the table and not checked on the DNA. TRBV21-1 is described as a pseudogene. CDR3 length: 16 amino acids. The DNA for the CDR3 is TGTGCCAGCAGCAGTGGCAGGGGTAGTGAAAATTCACCCCTCCACTTT. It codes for CASSSGRGSENSPLHF.

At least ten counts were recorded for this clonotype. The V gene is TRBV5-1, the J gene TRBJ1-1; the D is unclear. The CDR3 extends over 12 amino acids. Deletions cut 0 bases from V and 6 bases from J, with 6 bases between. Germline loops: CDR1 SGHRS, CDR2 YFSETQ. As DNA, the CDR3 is TGCGCCAGCAGCTTGGAAGGCCCTGAAGCTTTCTTT. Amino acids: CASSLEGPEAFF.

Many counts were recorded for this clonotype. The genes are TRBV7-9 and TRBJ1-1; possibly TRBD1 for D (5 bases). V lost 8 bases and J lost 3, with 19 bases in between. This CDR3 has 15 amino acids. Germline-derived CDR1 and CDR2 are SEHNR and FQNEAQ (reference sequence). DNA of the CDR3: TGTGCCAGCCGAAACTCGCGGGGGAGGGACACTGAAGCTTTCTTT. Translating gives CASRNSRGRDTEAFF.

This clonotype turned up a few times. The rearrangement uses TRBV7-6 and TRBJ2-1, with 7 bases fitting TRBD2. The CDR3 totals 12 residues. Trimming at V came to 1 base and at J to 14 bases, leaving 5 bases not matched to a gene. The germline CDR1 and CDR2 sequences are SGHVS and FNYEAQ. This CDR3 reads CASSLGAGVEFF. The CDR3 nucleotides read TGTGCCAGCAGCTTAGGTGCGGGGGTCGAGTTCTTC.

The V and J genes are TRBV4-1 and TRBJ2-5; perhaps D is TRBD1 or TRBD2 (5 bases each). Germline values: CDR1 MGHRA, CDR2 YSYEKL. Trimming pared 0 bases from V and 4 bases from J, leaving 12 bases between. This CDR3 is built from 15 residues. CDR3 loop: CASSQEYEGSETQYF. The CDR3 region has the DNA TGCGCCAGCAGCCAAGAGTATGAGGGGTCAGAGACCCAGTACTTC.

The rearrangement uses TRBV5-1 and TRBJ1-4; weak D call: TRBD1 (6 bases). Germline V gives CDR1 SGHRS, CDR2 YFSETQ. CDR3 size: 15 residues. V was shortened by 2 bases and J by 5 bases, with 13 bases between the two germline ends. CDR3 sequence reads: CASSLSGQSNEKLFF. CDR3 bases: TGCGCCAGCAGCTTATCAGGACAGTCCAATGAAAAACTGTTTTTT.

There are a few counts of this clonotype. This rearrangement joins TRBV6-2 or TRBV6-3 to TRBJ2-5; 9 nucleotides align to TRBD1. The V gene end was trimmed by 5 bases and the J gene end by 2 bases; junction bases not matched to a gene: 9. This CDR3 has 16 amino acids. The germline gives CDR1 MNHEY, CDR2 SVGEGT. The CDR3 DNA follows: TGTGCCAGCAGTAAGGGACAGGGTTTTCCTCAAGAGACCCAGTACTTC. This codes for CASSKGQGFPQETQYF.